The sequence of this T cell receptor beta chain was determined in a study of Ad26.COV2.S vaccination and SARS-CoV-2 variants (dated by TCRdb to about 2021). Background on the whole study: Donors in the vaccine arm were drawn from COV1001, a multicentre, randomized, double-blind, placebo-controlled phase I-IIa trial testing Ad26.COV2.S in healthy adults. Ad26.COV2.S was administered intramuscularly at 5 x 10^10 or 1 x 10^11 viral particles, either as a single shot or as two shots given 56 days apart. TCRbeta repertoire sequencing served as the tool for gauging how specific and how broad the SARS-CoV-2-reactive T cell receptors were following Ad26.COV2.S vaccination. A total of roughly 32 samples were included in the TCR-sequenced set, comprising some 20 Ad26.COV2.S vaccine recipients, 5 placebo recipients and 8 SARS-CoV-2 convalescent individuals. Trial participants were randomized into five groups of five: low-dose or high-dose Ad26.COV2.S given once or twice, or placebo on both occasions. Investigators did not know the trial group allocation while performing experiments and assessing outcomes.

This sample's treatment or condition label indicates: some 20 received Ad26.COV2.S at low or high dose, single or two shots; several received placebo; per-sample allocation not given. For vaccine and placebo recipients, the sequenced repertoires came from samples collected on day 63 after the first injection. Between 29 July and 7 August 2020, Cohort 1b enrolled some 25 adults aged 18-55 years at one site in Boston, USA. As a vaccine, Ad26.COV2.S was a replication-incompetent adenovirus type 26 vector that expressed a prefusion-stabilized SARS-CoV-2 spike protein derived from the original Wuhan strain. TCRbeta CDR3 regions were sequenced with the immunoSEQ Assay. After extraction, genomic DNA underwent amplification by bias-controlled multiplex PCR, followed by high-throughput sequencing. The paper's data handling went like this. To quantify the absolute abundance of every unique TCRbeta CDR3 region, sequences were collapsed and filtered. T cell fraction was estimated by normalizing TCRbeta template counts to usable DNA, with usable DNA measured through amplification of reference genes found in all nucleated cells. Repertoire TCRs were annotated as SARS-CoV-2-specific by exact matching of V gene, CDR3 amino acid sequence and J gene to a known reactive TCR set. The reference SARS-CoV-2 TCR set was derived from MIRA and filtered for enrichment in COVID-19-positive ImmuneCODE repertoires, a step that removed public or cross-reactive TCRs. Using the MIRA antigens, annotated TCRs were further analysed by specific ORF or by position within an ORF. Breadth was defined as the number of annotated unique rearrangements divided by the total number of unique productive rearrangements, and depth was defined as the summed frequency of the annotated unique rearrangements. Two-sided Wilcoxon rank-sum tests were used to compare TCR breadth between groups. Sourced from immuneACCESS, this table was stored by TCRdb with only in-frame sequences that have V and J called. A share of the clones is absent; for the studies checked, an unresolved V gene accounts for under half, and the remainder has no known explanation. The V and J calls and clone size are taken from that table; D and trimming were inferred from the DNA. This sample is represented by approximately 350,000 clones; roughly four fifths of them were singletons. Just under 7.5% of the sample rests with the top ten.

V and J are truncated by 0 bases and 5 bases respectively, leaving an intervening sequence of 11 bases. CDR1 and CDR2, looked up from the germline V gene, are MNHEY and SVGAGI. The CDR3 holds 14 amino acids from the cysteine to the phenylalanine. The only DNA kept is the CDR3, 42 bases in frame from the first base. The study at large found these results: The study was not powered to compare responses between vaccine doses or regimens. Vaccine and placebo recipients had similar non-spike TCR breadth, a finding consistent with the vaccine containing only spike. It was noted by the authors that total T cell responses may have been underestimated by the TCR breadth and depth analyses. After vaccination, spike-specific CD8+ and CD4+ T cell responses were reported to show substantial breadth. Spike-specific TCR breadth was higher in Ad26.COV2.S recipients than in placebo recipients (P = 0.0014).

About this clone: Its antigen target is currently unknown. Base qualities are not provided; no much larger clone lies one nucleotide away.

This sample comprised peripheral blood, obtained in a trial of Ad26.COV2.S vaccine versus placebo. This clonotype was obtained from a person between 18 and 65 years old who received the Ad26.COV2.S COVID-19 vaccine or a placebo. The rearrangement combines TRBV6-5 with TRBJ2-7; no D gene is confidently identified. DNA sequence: TGTGCCAGCAGTTACTCGACACGCCTCCACGAGCAGTACTTC. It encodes CASSYSTRLHEQYF.